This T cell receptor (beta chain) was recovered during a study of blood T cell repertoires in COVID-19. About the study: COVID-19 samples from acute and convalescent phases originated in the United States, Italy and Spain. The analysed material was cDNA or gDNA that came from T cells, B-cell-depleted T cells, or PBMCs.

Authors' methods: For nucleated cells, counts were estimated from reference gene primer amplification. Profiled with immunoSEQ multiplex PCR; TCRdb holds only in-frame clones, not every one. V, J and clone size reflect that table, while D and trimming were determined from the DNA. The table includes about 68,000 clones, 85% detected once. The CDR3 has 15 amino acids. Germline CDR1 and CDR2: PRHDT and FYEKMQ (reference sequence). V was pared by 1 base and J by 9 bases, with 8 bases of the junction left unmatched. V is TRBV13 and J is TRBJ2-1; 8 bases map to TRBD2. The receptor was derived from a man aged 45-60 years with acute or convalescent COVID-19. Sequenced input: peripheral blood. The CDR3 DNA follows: TGTGCCAGCAGCTTAGCGGGGGGGCGAGTTGGTGAGCAGTTCTTC. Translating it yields CASSLAGGRVGEQFF.